This is a list of T cell receptor beta chains from one sample in a study of T cells in Graves' hyperthyroidism and ophthalmopathy. TCRdb passed the multiplex PCR reads through MiXCR, listing each CDR3 protein once. The sample contains about 52,000 distinct CDR3 sequences, around 48% of which appear only once. Sequenced material: blood. The source is a woman aged 50 to 65 with Graves' ophthalmopathy. Both conserved end residues are part of each CDR3. The D gene is left open where the match is weak. Size is omitted from some rows. Given values are once, few, many or a class for expanded clones.

clone size,V gene,D gene,J gene,CDR3 DNA,CDR3 protein
NA,TRBV2,TRBD2,TRBJ2-2,TGTGCCAGCAGCCTAGGACTAGCGGGAGTTGGGGAGCTGGTTTTT,CASSLGLAGVGELVF
once,TRBV2,NA,TRBJ2-3,TGTGCCAGCAGGATAAAACAGGGCACAGATACGCAGTATTTT,CASRIKQGTDTQYF
NA,TRBV15,NA,TRBJ2-1,TGTGCCACCAGCAGATCCCTTGGCGTGGAGCAGTTTTTC,CATSRSLGVEQFF
NA,TRBV29-1,TRBD2,TRBJ2-7,TGCAGCGTTGGGACTAGCGGGAGGGCCCCCTACGAGCAGTACTTC,CSVGTSGRAPYEQYF
NA,TRBV29-1,TRBD1,TRBJ1-2,TGCAGCAGGCGGACAGGGGCTAACTATGGCTACACCTTC,CSRRTGANYGYTF
many,TRBV11-2,NA,TRBJ2-6,TGTGCCAGCAGCCCAGAGCCTTCTGGGGCCAACGTCCTGACTTTC,CASSPEPSGANVLTF
many,TRBV5-1,NA,TRBJ1-1,TGCGCCAGTTCAACCGGGACCCGTCAGGGGATGAACACTGAAGCTTTCTTT,CASSTGTRQGMNTEAFF
once,TRBV7-2,TRBD2,TRBJ2-5,TGTGCCAGCAGCTCCAGGGCTGATAGCGGGGGGGCAGAGACCCAGTACTTC,CASSSRADSGGAETQYF
NA,TRBV7-2,NA,TRBJ2-3,TGTGCCAGCAGCTTAGACAGGGCTGCAGGTACGCGGTATTTT,CASSLDRAAGTRYF
many,TRBV27,TRBD1,TRBJ1-6,TGTGCCAGCAGTTTATCGGGAACAGGGGGTCGTTCACCCCTCCACTTT,CASSLSGTGGRSPLHF
medium-sized,TRBV25-1,TRBD1,TRBJ1-5,TGTGCCAGCAGTCCGGACAGGGGCCCAGATAGCAATCAGCCCCAGCATTTT,CASSPDRGPDSNQPQHF
few,TRBV10-3,TRBD1,TRBJ1-4,TGTGCCATCAGTGAAGGGGACAGAGATGAAAAACTGTTTTTT,CAISEGDRDEKLFF
NA,TRBV7-9,NA,TRBJ1-2,TGTGCCAGCAGCTTGGGTTCCGGACAGAGGAAACACTATGGCTACACCTTC,CASSLGSGQRKHYGYTF
NA,TRBV12-3/TRBV12-4,NA,TRBJ2-3,TGTACCAGCAGCCCAGGTGGCGCGGTTGAGCAGTATTTT,CTSSPGGAVEQYF
medium-sized,TRBV7-2,NA,TRBJ2-5,TGTGCCAGCAGCTGGGGACAAGAGACCCAGTACTTC,CASSWGQETQYF
NA,TRBV7-9,NA,TRBJ2-1,TGTGCCAGCACCTCCCCCGGCCGGGACCAGCAGTTCTTC,CASTSPGRDQQFF